A single sample gave rise to the 20 T cell receptor beta chains below, sequenced in a study of cytomegalovirus exposure and HLA in healthy donors (dated by TCRdb to 2016 to 2017). The library was made by the immunoSEQ multiplex PCR assay. Sourced from immuneACCESS, this table was stored by TCRdb with only in-frame sequences that have V and J called. A share of the clones is absent; for the studies checked, an unresolved V gene accounts for under half, and the remainder has no known explanation. For this sample there are tens of thousands of clones; around nine tenths appear just once. The ten largest clones add up to 8.4% of the sample. The sequencing input was PBMCs. The receptors originated from a woman aged 18-29 years in good health and CMV-seropositive.

This clone was seen just once. The V gene is TRBV7-9, the J gene TRBJ2-3, with D maybe TRBD2 (5 bases). Germline values: CDR1 SEHNR, CDR2 FQNEAQ (reference sequence). This CDR3 has 16 amino acids. Trimming left V 5 bases short and J 0 bases short, with 15 bases between. The CDR3: CASSRGSATSTDTQYF. CDR3 DNA sequence: TGTGCCAGCAGCCGGGGATCGGCAACTAGCACAGATACGCAGTATTTT.

The rearrangement links TRBV19 to TRBJ1-2, with 7 bases fitting TRBD1. The V gene's germline CDR1 is LNHDA and CDR2 SQIVND (reference sequence). The CDR3 covers 14 residues. V was clipped by 7 bases and J by 4 bases; unmatched bases: 9. Written as DNA, the CDR3 is TGTGCCAGTACCCCGCGGGACAGACTCTATGGCTACACCTTC. Translated, it gives CASTPRDRLYGYTF.

The chain recombines TRBV2 with TRBJ2-1; tentative D call: TRBD1 (6 bases). Germline V CDR1 and CDR2: SNHLY, FYNNEI. The CDR3 runs 14 residues. Between the trimmed V and J ends, which lost 5 bases and 8 bases, there was a span of 16 bases. The CDR3 bases are TGTGCCAGCAGTTACAGGGTGGAGGCAGATGAGCAGTTCTTC. Translating it yields CASSYRVEADEQFF. Looking up the rest from reference TRBV2 and TRBJ2-1 gives the full variable domain: EPEVTQTPSHQVTQMGQEVILRCVPISNHLYFYWYRQILGQKVEFLVSFYNNEISEKSEIFDDQFSVERPDGSNFTLKIRSTKLEDSAMYFCASSYRVEADEQFFGPGTRLTVL.

This chain joins TRBV5-4 and TRBJ2-3, with a possible D match to TRBD2 (6 bases). The germline V gene has CDR1 SGHNT and CDR2 YYREEE (reference sequence). Trimming took off 4 bases at V and 0 bases at J, with 15 bases between the two ends. This CDR3 has 16 residues. The CDR3 region is CASSQRSGRSTDTQYF. DNA for the CDR3: TGTGCCAGCAGCCAACGTAGCGGACGTAGCACAGATACGCAGTATTTT.

The V gene is TRBV6-5, the J gene TRBJ1-1, with D unresolved. CDR3 length: 13 residues. V was cut by 2 bases and J by 7 bases, with 11 bases left in between. The germline gives CDR1 MNHEY, CDR2 SVGAGI. CDR3 sequence reads: CASSYGESGEAFF. As DNA, the CDR3 is TGTGCCAGCAGTTACGGGGAGTCGGGTGAAGCTTTCTTT.

This chain links TRBV30 with TRBJ2-1, with 12 bases that match TRBD2. The V and J ends lost 0 bases and 6 bases, in that order; junction bases with no gene match: 6. The CDR3 is 16 residues long. Germline assignment: CDR1 GTSNPN and CDR2 SVGIG (reference sequence). This CDR3 reads CAWSVLLAGGINEQFF. The DNA for the CDR3 is TGTGCCTGGAGTGTACTACTAGCGGGGGGCATCAATGAGCAGTTCTTC. Complete variable domain (other parts from reference TRBV30 and TRBJ2-1): SQTIHQWPATLVQPVGSPLSLECTVEGTSNPNLYWYRQAAGRGLQLLFYSVGIGQISSEVPQNLSASRPQDRQFILSSKKLLLSDSGFYLCAWSVLLAGGINEQFFGPGTRLTVL.

This clone was observed once. The chain links TRBV6-5 to TRBJ2-3; D possibly corresponds to TRBD1 (6 bases). The CDR3 extends over 13 amino acids. Per germline, CDR1 MNHEY and CDR2 SVGAGI. V lost 5 bases to trimming and J lost 2 bases, with 8 bases between them. The CDR3: CASSRDTTDTQYF. The CDR3, as DNA: TGTGCCAGCAGTCGGGACACCACAGATACGCAGTATTTT.

This chain links TRBV6-1 with TRBJ1-2, with 8 bases lining up with TRBD1. The germline V gene has CDR1 MNHNS and CDR2 SASEGT. V lost 5 bases and J lost 3; bases outside the gene matches: 8. CDR3 size: 15 residues. The CDR3 nucleotides read TGTGCCAGCAGTAGTAACAGGGGGACCCACTATGGCTACACCTTC. It yields the protein CASSSNRGTHYGYTF.

This sequence joins TRBV7-9 and TRBJ2-1; 7 bases fit TRBD1. There are 17 residues in the CDR3. V was pared by 4 bases and J by 10 bases, with 19 bases of the junction left unmatched. CDR1 and CDR2 (germline): SEHNR, FQNEAQ (reference sequence). The CDR3 loop reads CASSSLIHRGANGEQFF. For the CDR3, the DNA is TGTGCCAGCAGCTCCCTGATACACAGGGGCGCGAATGGCGAGCAGTTCTTC.

The chain combines TRBV18 with TRBJ1-6; the match to TRBD1 covers 7 bases. The CDR3 covers 15 residues. The ends lost 4 bases at V and 8 bases at J; junction bases unmatched: 8. Germline values: CDR1 KGHSH, CDR2 LQKENI. The CDR3 bases are TGTGCCAGCTCACTGAACCGGGACAGTCATTCACCCCTCCACTTT. Translation gives CASSLNRDSHSPLHF.

V and J are TRBV7-3 and TRBJ2-5; a weak D match, TRBD1 (6 bases). There are 13 residues in the CDR3. CDR1 is SGHTA, CDR2 FQGTGA, per germline. Trimming removed 5 bases from V and 2 bases from J, with 9 bases in between. In DNA form, the CDR3 reads TGTGCCAGCAGCCCAGGACAGCAAGAGACCCAGTACTTC. Translating it yields CASSPGQQETQYF.

The gene calls are TRBV6-1 and TRBJ1-6, with D possibly being TRBD1 (6 bases). This CDR3 has 14 amino acids. CDR1 and CDR2 (germline): MNHNS, SASEGT. V shed 6 bases and J shed 7 bases, with 13 bases lying between them. The CDR3 coding sequence is TGTGCCAGCAGCGAGCTGGACAGCAATTCACCCCTCCACTTT. Amino acid sequence: CASSELDSNSPLHF.

This clone was seen more than once but under ten times. The CDR3 region is CASSQTGIRTDTQYF. CDR3 DNA: TGTGCCAGCTCACAAACGGGGATTCGCACAGATACGCAGTATTTT. The gene calls are TRBV18 and TRBJ2-3, with D possibly being TRBD2 (5 bases). The germline CDR1 and CDR2 sequences are KGHSH and LQKENI. This CDR3 contains 15 residues. The V end was cut by 4 bases, the J end by 1 base, with 12 bases between.

This chain links TRBV2 with TRBJ1-2; D not resolved. V was cut by 4 bases and J by 10 bases, with 10 bases left in between. The CDR3 extends over 11 amino acids. Germline V gene data show CDR1 as SNHLY and CDR2 as FYNNEI. CDR3 DNA sequence: TGTGCCAGCAGTGTGGGCCACCACTACACCTTC. Translating it yields CASSVGHHYTF.

This sequence joins TRBV27 and TRBJ2-1; TRBD2 aligns across 7 bases. The germline V gene encodes CDR1 MNHEY and CDR2 SMNVEV (reference sequence). With V trimmed by 2 bases and J by 2 bases, 6 bases remained unmatched. The CDR3 consists of 16 residues. The CDR3 spells CASSLRGVFPYNEQFF. The CDR3 coding sequence is TGTGCCAGCAGTTTACGGGGGGTCTTCCCCTACAATGAGCAGTTCTTC.

The CDR3 reads CAWARGSYGYTF. DNA of the CDR3: TGTGCCTGGGCGAGGGGGAGCTATGGCTACACCTTC. This sequence joins TRBV30 and TRBJ1-2; TRBD1 is a possible D gene (6 bases). Deletions cut 5 bases from V and 4 bases from J, with 11 bases between. Germline assignment: CDR1 GTSNPN and CDR2 SVGIG (reference sequence). There are 12 residues in the CDR3.

The chain employs TRBV7-8 and TRBJ2-3; 9 positions match TRBD1. The germline V gene has CDR1 SGHVS and CDR2 FQNEAQ. Germline trimming cut 6 bases from V and 0 bases from J; bases unmatched to any gene: 4. This CDR3 is 15 amino acids long. Here the CDR3 reads CASSPQGASTDTQYF. The CDR3 bases are TGTGCCAGCAGTCCACAGGGGGCTAGCACAGATACGCAGTATTTT.

The CDR3 protein is CASSLLGQGAEAFF. The CDR3 nucleotides read TGTGCCAGCAGCTTGTTGGGACAGGGGGCCGAAGCTTTCTTT. The chain combines TRBV5-8 with TRBJ1-1, with 12 nucleotides matching TRBD1. The CDR3 contains 14 residues. Germline values: CDR1 SGHTS, CDR2 YDEGEE. V trimming: 1 base; J trimming: 8 bases; junction bases outside the gene matches: 3.

The DNA for the CDR3 is TGCAGCGTTGGACAGGGGGCTACTGAAGCTTTCTTT. It codes for CSVGQGATEAFF. The chain is built from TRBV29-1 and TRBJ1-1; 10 nucleotides line up with TRBD1. Germline V gene sequence: CDR1 SQVTM, CDR2 ANQGSEA. The CDR3 totals 12 residues. J lost 5 bases, V lost 4 bases, and 1 base had no gene match.

The chain carries TRBV18 and TRBJ2-2; the D gene is possibly TRBD1 (5 bases). With 3 bases removed from V and 0 bases from J, the gap between germline ends came to 8 bases. Germline V gives CDR1 KGHSH, CDR2 LQKENI. The CDR3 runs 15 residues. The CDR3 protein is CASSPGQANTGELFF. For the CDR3, the DNA is TGTGCCAGCTCACCCGGACAAGCGAACACCGGGGAGCTGTTTTTT.